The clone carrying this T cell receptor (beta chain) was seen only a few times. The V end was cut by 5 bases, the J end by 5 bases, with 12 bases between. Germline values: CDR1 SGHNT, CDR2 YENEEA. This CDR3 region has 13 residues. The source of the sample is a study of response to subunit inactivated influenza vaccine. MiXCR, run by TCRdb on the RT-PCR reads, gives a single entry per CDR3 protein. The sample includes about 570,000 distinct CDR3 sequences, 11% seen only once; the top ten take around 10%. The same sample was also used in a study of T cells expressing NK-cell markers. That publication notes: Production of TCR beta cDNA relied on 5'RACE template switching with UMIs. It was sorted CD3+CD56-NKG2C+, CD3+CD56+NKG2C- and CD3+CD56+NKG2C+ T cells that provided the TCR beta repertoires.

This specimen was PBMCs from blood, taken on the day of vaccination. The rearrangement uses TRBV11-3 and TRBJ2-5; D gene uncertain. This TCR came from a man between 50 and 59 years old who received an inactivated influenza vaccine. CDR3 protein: CASSASRFETQYF. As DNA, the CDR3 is TGTGCCAGCAGCGCTTCTAGGTTCGAGACCCAGTACTTC.